These T cell receptor beta chains were read from a single sample in a study of Graves' ophthalmopathy and Graves' hyperthyroidism. TCRdb processed the multiplex PCR reads anew with MiXCR; each CDR3 protein has one entry. The sample includes almost 750,000 distinct CDR3 sequences, 40% of them seen just once. Specimen: peripheral blood. These receptors all stem from an adult man with Graves' ophthalmopathy. Each CDR3 is given with its conserved first and last residue. The D gene is left open where the match is weak. Size values are once, few and many counts, or a class for expanded clones, and some rows have none.

V: TRBV20-1; size: once; D: TRBD1; J: TRBJ1-4; CDR3: CSAHGQGNDLEKLFF
V: TRBV4-1; size: few; D: .; J: TRBJ1-5; CDR3: CASSQERDQPQHF
V: TRBV5-5; size: once; D: TRBD1; J: TRBJ1-2; CDR3: CTSSRQGNSRDYTF
V: TRBV7-3; size: few; D: TRBD1; J: TRBJ2-5; CDR3: CASSPQGWEETQYF
V: TRBV19; size: .; D: .; J: TRBJ1-1; CDR3: CAWGDLGIGAFF
V: TRBV12-3/TRBV12-4; size: few; D: TRBD1; J: TRBJ2-2; CDR3: CASTLDRGRYTGELFF
V: TRBV7-6; size: .; D: .; J: TRBJ1-2; CDR3: CASSLYRAGGYTF
V: TRBV7-9; size: .; D: TRBD1; J: TRBJ1-5; CDR3: CASSQVPGTGVRNQPQHF
V: TRBV20-1; size: once; D: .; J: TRBJ1-5; CDR3: CSASRQDQPQHF
V: TRBV24-1; size: many; D: .; J: TRBJ1-2; CDR3: CATSDLADNYGYTF
V: TRBV29-1; size: many; D: TRBD1; J: TRBJ2-7; CDR3: CSVTTGGVYEQYF
V: TRBV10-3; size: .; D: .; J: TRBJ2-7; CDR3: CASSLGTSDEQYF
V: TRBV29-1; size: .; D: TRBD2; J: TRBJ2-5; CDR3: CSSAGGLETQYF
V: TRBV10-3; size: .; D: TRBD1; J: TRBJ1-4; CDR3: CAISESGTGREKLFF
V: TRBV24-1; size: .; D: TRBD1; J: TRBJ1-5; CDR3: CASSFGTGTGAGVQPQHF
V: TRBV11-2; size: .; D: .; J: TRBJ1-2; CDR3: CASSLDRGWVGLEYGYTF
V: TRBV13; size: many; D: .; J: TRBJ2-5; CDR3: CASSVAGAGTQYF